The 25 T cell receptor beta chains below were found in one sample sequenced in a study of cytomegalovirus exposure and HLA in healthy donors. The method was immunoSEQ multiplex PCR; TCRdb's version includes in-frame clones alone and lacks a portion of them. The sample holds a few hundred thousand clones; over 80% are singletons and the top ten take over 12%. Input material: PBMCs. All receptors derive from a woman aged 25 to 39 in good health and CMV-seropositive.

This clone was observed at least ten times. V gene TRBV18 combines with J gene TRBJ2-7; no reliable D call. The CDR3 is 12 residues long. The germline V gene encodes CDR1 KGHSH and CDR2 LQKENI. V shed 1 base and J shed 4 bases, with 5 bases lying between them. CDR3 in DNA: TGTGCCAGCTCACCACAGCAGTACGAGCAGTACTTC. It translates to CASSPQQYEQYF.

The chain couples TRBV27 to TRBJ1-2, with a tentative D call TRBD1 (5 bases). Germline V CDR1 and CDR2: MNHEY, SMNVEV (reference sequence). The CDR3 covers 13 residues. Trimming cost V 3 bases and J 10 bases, with 15 bases left between them. The CDR3 DNA sequence: TGTGCCAGCAGTTTCGGCAAGTCCAGGGCCTACACCTTC. Translated: CASSFGKSRAYTF.

The chain links TRBV4-2 to TRBJ2-2; D perhaps matches TRBD1 (5 bases). This CDR3 comprises 14 residues. CDR1 LGHNA and CDR2 YNFKEQ come from the germline V gene. The V end was cut by 3 bases, the J end by 6 bases, with 11 bases between. Here the CDR3 DNA reads TGTGCCAGCAGCCATGCAGGGTTGGCCGGGGAGCTGTTTTTT. Amino acids: CASSHAGLAGELFF.

This sequence joins TRBV27 and TRBJ2-7; D gene uncertain. CDR3 length: 10 residues. Germline V gene sequence: CDR1 MNHEY, CDR2 SMNVEV (reference sequence). Here the CDR3 reads CAVSSYEQYF. CDR3 in DNA: TGTGCGGTCAGCTCCTACGAGCAGTACTTC.

This chain joins TRBV7-6 and TRBJ2-3; tentative D call: TRBD1 (6 bases). The ends were cut back, 5 bases at V and 8 bases at J, with 11 bases in the middle. This CDR3 is 12 amino acids long. Germline V gene data show CDR1 as SGHVS and CDR2 as FNYEAQ. CDR3 bases: TGTGCCAGCAGCCCTCCACAGGGTACGCAGTATTTT. This translates into CASSPPQGTQYF.

The V and J genes are TRBV2 and TRBJ2-7, with 15 bases matching TRBD2. The CDR3 extends over 14 amino acids. The germline CDR1 and CDR2 sequences are SNHLY and FYNNEI. The V gene end was trimmed by 10 bases and the J gene end by 4 bases; junction bases not matched to a gene: 5. This chain's CDR3 is CAIRTSGRAYEQYF. The CDR3, as DNA: TGTGCCATTAGGACTAGCGGGAGGGCTTACGAGCAGTACTTC.

The chain has TRBV7-3 and TRBJ2-2, with D perhaps TRBD1 or TRBD2 (5 bases each). Per germline, CDR1 SGHTA and CDR2 FQGTGA. This CDR3 comprises 16 residues. Trimming pared 2 bases from V and 0 bases from J, leaving 10 bases between. The CDR3 sequence is CASSLYQGPNTGELFF. CDR3 nucleotide sequence: TGTGCCAGCAGCTTATACCAGGGACCGAACACCGGGGAGCTGTTTTTT.

The chain links TRBV2 to TRBJ2-5; TRBD2 might be the D (5 bases). CDR1 is SNHLY and CDR2 is FYNNEI in the germline V gene. There are 15 residues in the CDR3. Trimming took off 6 bases at V and 4 bases at J, with 18 bases between the two ends. Here the CDR3 reads CASSEHEGLAETQYF. The CDR3 nucleotides read TGTGCCAGCAGCGAGCACGAGGGATTAGCAGAGACCCAGTACTTC.

This clone was counted only a few times. The chain employs TRBV4-2 and TRBJ1-5; D not certain. The germline V and J ends were trimmed by 1 base and 6 bases, with 10 bases remaining between them. The length of the CDR3 is 14 residues. From germline, CDR1 is LGHNA and CDR2 YNFKEQ. The CDR3 loop reads CASSQAPWGQPQHF. The CDR3 DNA reads as TGTGCCAGCAGCCAAGCACCGTGGGGTCAGCCCCAGCATTTT.

The V call is TRBV5-6, the J call TRBJ2-7; the match to TRBD2 covers 10 bases. The CDR3 length is 15 residues. V was clipped by 2 bases and J by 0 bases; unmatched bases: 2. From germline, CDR1 is SGHDT and CDR2 YYEEEE. The CDR3 nucleotides read TGTGCCAGCAGCTTATTAGCGGGAGGCTCCTACGAGCAGTACTTC. Protein sequence: CASSLLAGGSYEQYF.

V and J are TRBV9 and TRBJ1-2; perhaps TRBD1 as D (5 bases). CDR3 length: 12 residues. The germline CDR1 and CDR2 sequences are SGDLS and YYNGEE. Trimming removed 4 bases at V and 8 bases at J, with 12 bases between. CDR3 coding DNA: TGTGCCAGCAGCTTATCAGGGCTCGGCTACACCTTC. Encoded protein: CASSLSGLGYTF.

The chain carries TRBV15 and TRBJ2-7; D may be TRBD2 (5 bases). The CDR3 runs 15 residues. Germline V CDR1 and CDR2: LNHNV, YYDKDF (reference sequence). The V gene lost 0 bases and the J gene lost 1 base, with 10 bases spanning the gap. The CDR3 bases are TGTGCCACCAGCAGAGATCTGGGAGCGTCCTACGAGCAGTACTTC. Translating gives CATSRDLGASYEQYF. Full variable domain (rest looked up from reference TRBV15 and TRBJ2-7): DAMVIQNPRYQVTQFGKPVTLSCSQTLNHNVMYWYQQKSSQAPKLLFHYYDKDFNNEADTPDNFQSRRPNTSFCFLDIRSPGLGDTAMYLCATSRDLGASYEQYFGPGTRLTVT.

The CDR3 DNA is TGTGCCTGGAACCCCTCTAGCGGGAGCACAGATACGCAGTATTTT. Residues: CAWNPSSGSTDTQYF. The gene calls are TRBV30 and TRBJ2-3; 8 nucleotides agree with TRBD2. CDR1 and CDR2 from the germline V gene are GTSNPN and SVGIG (reference sequence). The trim removed 4 bases at V and 0 bases at J, leaving 6 bases unmatched. This CDR3 is 15 amino acids long.

The rearrangement links TRBV18 to TRBJ1-2, with a tentative D call TRBD1 (6 bases). Germline values: CDR1 KGHSH, CDR2 LQKENI. V lost 3 bases to trimming and J lost 0 bases, with 11 bases between them. This CDR3 spans 15 amino acids. The CDR3 nucleotides read TGTGCCAGCTCACCTAGGACAGAGGCTAACTATGGCTACACCTTC. Translation: CASSPRTEANYGYTF.

The V gene is TRBV6-5, the J gene TRBJ2-7; no reliable D call. The germline V and J ends were trimmed by 5 bases and 0 bases, with 5 bases remaining between them. Germline CDR1 is MNHEY and CDR2 is SVGAGI. There are 12 residues in the CDR3. CDR3 protein: CASSTNSYEQYF. CDR3 coding DNA: TGTGCCAGCAGTACGAACTCCTACGAGCAGTACTTC.

The chain joins TRBV28 to TRBJ1-2, with D perhaps TRBD1 (6 bases). V shed 5 bases and J shed 1 base, with 17 bases lying between them. Germline loops: CDR1 MDHEN, CDR2 SYDVKM. The CDR3 contains 16 residues. Here the CDR3 reads CASSPPPDSLNYGYTF. CDR3 sequence (DNA): TGTGCCAGCAGTCCTCCCCCGGACAGCCTTAACTATGGCTACACCTTC.

The chain uses TRBV27 and TRBJ2-3; no clear D. V was clipped by 9 bases and J by 1 base, with 14 bases between them. Germline loops: CDR1 MNHEY, CDR2 SMNVEV (reference sequence). CDR3 size: 14 residues. The CDR3 protein is CASAYSTGTDTQYF. In DNA form, the CDR3 reads TGTGCCAGTGCCTACTCAACGGGCACAGATACGCAGTATTTT.

V and J are TRBV30 and TRBJ2-5, with a tentative D call TRBD2 (5 bases). The CDR3 runs to 13 residues. Germline CDR1 reads GTSNPN; CDR2 reads SVGIG (reference sequence). The ends were cut back, 3 bases at V and 10 bases at J, with 18 bases in the middle. CDR3 protein: CAWRGHSEGNQYF. The CDR3 DNA sequence: TGTGCCTGGAGGGGCCATAGCGAGGGAAACCAGTACTTC.

V is TRBV5-1 and J is TRBJ2-7; 7 bases map to TRBD1. V shed 4 bases and J 3 bases; nucleotides not matched to a gene: 1. Germline V gene sequence: CDR1 SGHRS, CDR2 YFSETQ. The CDR3 totals 12 residues. The CDR3 spells CASSAGGYEQYF. The DNA for the CDR3 is TGCGCCAGCAGCGCAGGGGGCTACGAGCAGTACTTC.

The chain joins TRBV18 to TRBJ2-7, with TRBD2 identical over 7 bases. CDR1 is KGHSH, CDR2 LQKENI, per germline. The J segment lost 6 bases and the V segment lost 4 bases, leaving 9 bases of the junction unmatched. The CDR3 is made up of 14 amino acids. The CDR3 loop is CASSLKGREAEQYF. The CDR3 coding sequence is TGTGCCAGCTCACTGAAAGGGAGGGAGGCCGAGCAGTACTTC.

The gene calls are TRBV19 and TRBJ1-2; unclear D gene. The ends were cut back, 7 bases at V and 8 bases at J, with 14 bases in the middle. CDR1 LNHDA and CDR2 SQIVND come from the germline V gene (reference sequence). The CDR3 contains 12 residues. The CDR3 DNA sequence: TGTGCCAGTACCTCTTACCTGGAGGGCTACACCTTC. Its protein product is CASTSYLEGYTF.

The chain is built from TRBV18 and TRBJ1-1; D is uncertain. The CDR3 runs 14 residues. Germline loops: CDR1 KGHSH, CDR2 LQKENI. Trimming pared 5 bases from V and 4 bases from J, leaving 14 bases between. In nucleotides, the CDR3 is TGTGCCAGCTCAGAGAGAGAGGCGACCACTGAAGCTTTCTTT. Translating gives CASSEREATTEAFF.

The sample holds one count of this clone. This chain links TRBV2 with TRBJ2-3; D unresolved. There are 15 residues in the CDR3. Trimming removed 5 bases from V and 2 bases from J, with 14 bases in between. Germline V gene lookup returns CDR1 SNHLY and CDR2 FYNNEI. CDR3 protein: CASSWRPTNTDTQYF. CDR3 nucleotide sequence: TGTGCCAGCAGTTGGCGGCCCACCAACACAGATACGCAGTATTTT.

This clone was picked up one time. The CDR3 DNA reads as TGCGCCAGCAGCTTCCTGTCTAGCGGGAGTTACGAGCAGTACTTC. Amino acids: CASSFLSSGSYEQYF. The chain is built from TRBV5-1 and TRBJ2-7, with 10 bases lining up with TRBD2. The CDR3 consists of 15 residues. V gave up 2 bases and J gave up 4 bases; unmatched junction bases: 6. CDR1 SGHRS and CDR2 YFSETQ come from the germline V gene.

The chain recombines TRBV4-1 with TRBJ2-1, with D perhaps TRBD2 (5 bases). The CDR3 totals 14 residues. The ends were cut back, 4 bases at V and 8 bases at J, with 15 bases in the middle. In germline, CDR1 is MGHRA, CDR2 YSYEKL. The CDR3 nucleotides are TGCGCCAGCAGCCTACTAGGAGCGAGAGATGAGCAGTTCTTC. This translates into CASSLLGARDEQFF.